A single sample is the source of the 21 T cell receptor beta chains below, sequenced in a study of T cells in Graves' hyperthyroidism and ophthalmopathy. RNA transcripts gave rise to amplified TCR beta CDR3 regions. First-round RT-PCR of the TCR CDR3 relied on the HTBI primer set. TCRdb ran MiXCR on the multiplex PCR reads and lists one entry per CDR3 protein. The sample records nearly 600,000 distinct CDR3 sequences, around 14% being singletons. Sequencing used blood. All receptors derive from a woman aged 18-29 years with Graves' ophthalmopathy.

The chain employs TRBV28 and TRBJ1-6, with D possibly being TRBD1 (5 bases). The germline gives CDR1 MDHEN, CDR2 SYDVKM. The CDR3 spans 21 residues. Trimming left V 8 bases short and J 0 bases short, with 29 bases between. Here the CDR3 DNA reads TGTGCCAGCTCACCACTTTTTCCCGCTTGGACAACCGTCTCCTATAATTCACCCCTCCACTTT. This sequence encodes CASSPLFPAWTTVSYNSPLHF.

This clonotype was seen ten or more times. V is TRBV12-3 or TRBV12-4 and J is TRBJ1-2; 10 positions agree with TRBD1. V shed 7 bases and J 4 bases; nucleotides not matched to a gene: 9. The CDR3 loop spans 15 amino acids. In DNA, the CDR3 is TGTGCCAGCAAACCGGGACAGGGGCTATCCTATGGCTACACCTTC. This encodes CASKPGQGLSYGYTF.

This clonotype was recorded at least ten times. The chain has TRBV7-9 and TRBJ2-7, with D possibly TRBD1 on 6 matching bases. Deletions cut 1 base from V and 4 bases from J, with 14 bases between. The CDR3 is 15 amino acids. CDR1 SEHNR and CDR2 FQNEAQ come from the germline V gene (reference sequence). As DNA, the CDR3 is TGTGCCAGCAGCTTAGGGTCAGGGGTCGGGTACGAGCAGTACTTC. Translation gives CASSLGSGVGYEQYF.

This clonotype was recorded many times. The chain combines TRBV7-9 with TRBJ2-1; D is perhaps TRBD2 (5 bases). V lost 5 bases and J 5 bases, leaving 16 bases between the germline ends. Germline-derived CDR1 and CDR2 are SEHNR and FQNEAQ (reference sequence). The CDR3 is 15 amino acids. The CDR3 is CASSPRRGNNNEQFF. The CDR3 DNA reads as TGTGCCAGCAGCCCCCGGCGAGGGAACAACAATGAGCAGTTCTTC. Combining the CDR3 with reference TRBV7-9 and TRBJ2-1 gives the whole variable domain DTGVSQNPRHKITKRGQNVTFRCDPISEHNRLYWYRQTLGQGPEFLTYFQNEAQLEKSRLLSDRFSAERPKGSFSTLEIQRTEQGDSAMYLCASSPRRGNNNEQFFGPGTRLTVL.

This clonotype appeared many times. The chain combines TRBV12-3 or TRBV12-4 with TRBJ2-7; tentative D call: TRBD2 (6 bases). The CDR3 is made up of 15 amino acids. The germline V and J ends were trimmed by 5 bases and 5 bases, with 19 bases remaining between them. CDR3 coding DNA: TGTGCCAGCAGTCCACTGGGCCTCGGGGGAGACGAGCAGTACTTC. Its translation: CASSPLGLGGDEQYF.

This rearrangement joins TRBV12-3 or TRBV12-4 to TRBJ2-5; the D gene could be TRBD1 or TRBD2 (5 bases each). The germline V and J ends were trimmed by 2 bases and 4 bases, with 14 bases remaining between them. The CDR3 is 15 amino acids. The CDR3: CASSLRGALRETQYF. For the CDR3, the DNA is TGTGCCAGCAGTTTAAGAGGGGCCTTAAGAGAGACCCAGTACTTC.

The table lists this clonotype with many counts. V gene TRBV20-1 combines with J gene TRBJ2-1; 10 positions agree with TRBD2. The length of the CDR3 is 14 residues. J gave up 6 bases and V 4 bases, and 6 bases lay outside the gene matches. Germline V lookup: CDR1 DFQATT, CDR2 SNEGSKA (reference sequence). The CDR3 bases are TGCAGTGCTACAGGAGCGGGAGGGAGCAATGAGCAGTTCTTC. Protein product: CSATGAGGSNEQFF.

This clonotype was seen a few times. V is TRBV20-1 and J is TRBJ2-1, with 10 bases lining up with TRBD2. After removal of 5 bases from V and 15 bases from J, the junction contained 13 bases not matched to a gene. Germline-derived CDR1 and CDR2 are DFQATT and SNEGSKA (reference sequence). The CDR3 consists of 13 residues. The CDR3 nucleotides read TGCAGTGCTCCCTTCTCCTCTAGCGGGAGCCTGTTCTTC. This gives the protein CSAPFSSSGSLFF.

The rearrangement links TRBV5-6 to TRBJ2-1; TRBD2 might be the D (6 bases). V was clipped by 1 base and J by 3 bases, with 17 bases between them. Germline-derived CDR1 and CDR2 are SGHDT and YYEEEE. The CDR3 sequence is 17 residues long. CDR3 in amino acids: CASSLILAPYYYNEQFF. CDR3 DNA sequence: TGTGCCAGCAGCTTGATCCTAGCGCCTTATTACTACAATGAGCAGTTCTTC.

CDR3 DNA sequence: TGTGCCAGCAGCTTACGTTGGCCGCCCATCGATCGGGAAAAACTGTTTTTT. As protein: CASSLRWPPIDREKLFF. The gene calls are TRBV11-3 and TRBJ1-4; no clear D gene. The V gene lost 2 bases and the J gene lost 8 bases, with 21 bases spanning the gap. CDR3 length: 17 amino acids. Germline V gives CDR1 SGHNT, CDR2 YENEEA. Drawing the rest from reference TRBV11-3 and TRBJ1-4, the complete variable domain is EAGVVQSPRYKIIEKKQPVAFWCNPISGHNTLYWYLQNLGQGPELLIRYENEEAVDDSQLPKDRFSAERLKGVDSTLKIQPAELGDSAVYLCASSLRWPPIDREKLFFGSGTQLSVL.

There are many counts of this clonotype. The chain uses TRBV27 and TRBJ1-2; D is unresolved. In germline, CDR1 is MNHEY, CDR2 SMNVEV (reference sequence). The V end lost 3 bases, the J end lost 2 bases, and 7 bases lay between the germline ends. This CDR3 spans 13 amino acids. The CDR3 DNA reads TGTGCCAGCAGTTTTGGCGTCAACTATGGCTACACCTTC. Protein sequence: CASSFGVNYGYTF.

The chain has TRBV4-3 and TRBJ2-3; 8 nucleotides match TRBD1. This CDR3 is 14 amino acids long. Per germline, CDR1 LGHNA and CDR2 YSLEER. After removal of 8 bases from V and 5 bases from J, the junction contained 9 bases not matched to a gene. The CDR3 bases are TGCGCCAGCCGGACAGGGATTGGGAGAGATACGCAGTATTTT. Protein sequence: CASRTGIGRDTQYF.

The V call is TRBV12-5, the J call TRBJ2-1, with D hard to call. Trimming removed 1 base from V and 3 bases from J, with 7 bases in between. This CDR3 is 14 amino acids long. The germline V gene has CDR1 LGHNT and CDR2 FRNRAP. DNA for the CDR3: TGTGCTAGTGGTTTGGGTTACGGCTACAATGAGCAGTTCTTC. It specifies CASGLGYGYNEQFF.

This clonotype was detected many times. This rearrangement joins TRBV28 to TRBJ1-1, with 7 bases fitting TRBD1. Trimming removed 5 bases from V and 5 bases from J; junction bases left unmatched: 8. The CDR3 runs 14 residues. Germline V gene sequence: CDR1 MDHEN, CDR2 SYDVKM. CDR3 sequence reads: CASSPDRVATEAFF. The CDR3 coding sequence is TGTGCCAGCAGTCCCGACAGGGTAGCTACTGAAGCTTTCTTT.

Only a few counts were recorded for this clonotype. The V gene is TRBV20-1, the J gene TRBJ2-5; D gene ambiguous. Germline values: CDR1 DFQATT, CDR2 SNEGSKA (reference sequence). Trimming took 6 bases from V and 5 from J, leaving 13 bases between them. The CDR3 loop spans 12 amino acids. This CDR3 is CSATSYGETQYF. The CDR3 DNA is TGCAGTGCCACCTCCTACGGGGAGACCCAGTACTTC.

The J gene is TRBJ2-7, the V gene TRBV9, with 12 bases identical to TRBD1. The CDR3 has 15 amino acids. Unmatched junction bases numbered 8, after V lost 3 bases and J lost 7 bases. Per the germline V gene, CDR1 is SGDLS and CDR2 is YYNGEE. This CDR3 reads CASSGTGTGGVEQYF. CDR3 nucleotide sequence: TGTGCCAGCAGCGGGACCGGGACAGGGGGCGTGGAGCAGTACTTC. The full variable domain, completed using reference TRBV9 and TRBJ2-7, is DSGVTQTPKHLITATGQRVTLRCSPRSGDLSVYWYQQSLDQGLQFLIQYYNGEERAKGNILERFSAQQFPDLHSELNLSSLELGDSALYFCASSGTGTGGVEQYFGPGTRLTVT.

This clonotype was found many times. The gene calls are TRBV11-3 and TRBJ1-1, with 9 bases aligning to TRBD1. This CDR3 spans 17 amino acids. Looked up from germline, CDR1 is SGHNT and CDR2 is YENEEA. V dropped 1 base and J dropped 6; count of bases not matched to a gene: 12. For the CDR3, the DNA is TGTGCCAGCAGCTTAGGGGACAGGGTCGCCCCAGCCCCTGAAGCTTTCTTT. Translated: CASSLGDRVAPAPEAFF. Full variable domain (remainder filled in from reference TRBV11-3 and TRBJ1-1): EAGVVQSPRYKIIEKKQPVAFWCNPISGHNTLYWYLQNLGQGPELLIRYENEEAVDDSQLPKDRFSAERLKGVDSTLKIQPAELGDSAVYLCASSLGDRVAPAPEAFFGQGTRLTVV.

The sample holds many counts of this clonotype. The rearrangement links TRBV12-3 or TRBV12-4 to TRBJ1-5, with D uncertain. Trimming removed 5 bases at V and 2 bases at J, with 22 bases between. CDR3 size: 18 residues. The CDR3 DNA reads TGTGCCAGCAGTGGCCGGGCCATGGTAACGCGGGGCAATCAGCCCCAGCATTTT. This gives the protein CASSGRAMVTRGNQPQHF.

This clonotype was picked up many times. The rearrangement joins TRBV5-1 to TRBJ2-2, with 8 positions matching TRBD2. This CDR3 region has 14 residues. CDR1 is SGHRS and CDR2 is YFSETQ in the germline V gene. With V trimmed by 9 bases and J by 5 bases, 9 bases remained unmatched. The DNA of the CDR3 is TGCGCCACCTCGGCGGGAGGAGGGACCGGGGAGCTGTTTTTT. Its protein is CATSAGGGTGELFF. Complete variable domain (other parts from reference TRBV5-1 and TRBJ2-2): KAGVTQTPRYLIKTRGQQVTLSCSPISGHRSVSWYQQTPGQGLQFLFEYFSETQRNKGNFPGRFSGRQFSNSRSEMNVSTLELGDSALYLCATSAGGGTGELFFGEGSRLTVL.

CDR3 coding DNA: TGTGCCAGCAGTTTAATTTGGACAGGGGGCGTAGGAGAGACCCAGTACTTC. As protein: CASSLIWTGGVGETQYF. The chain recombines TRBV12-3 or TRBV12-4 with TRBJ2-5; 11 bases are shared with TRBD1. The trim removed 2 bases at V and 4 bases at J, leaving 9 bases unmatched. This CDR3 comprises 17 residues.

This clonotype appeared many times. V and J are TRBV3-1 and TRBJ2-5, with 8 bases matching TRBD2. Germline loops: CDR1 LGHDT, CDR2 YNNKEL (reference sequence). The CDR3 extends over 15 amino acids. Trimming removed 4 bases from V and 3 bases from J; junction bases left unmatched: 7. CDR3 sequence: CASSPAHGREETQYF. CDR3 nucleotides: TGTGCCAGCAGCCCCGCCCACGGGAGGGAAGAGACCCAGTACTTC.